These 13 T cell receptor beta chains were sequenced from one sample in a study of blood T cell repertoires in COVID-19. Using immunoSEQ multiplex PCR, the repertoire was profiled, and TCRdb retains in-frame clones only, with some absent. The table has about 64,000 clones, approximately 92% seen once; the top ten hold about 9.1%. The sequenced sample consisted of peripheral blood. The receptors shown here come from a woman aged 80 or over with active COVID-19.

V and J are TRBV11-2 and TRBJ2-1, with D possibly being TRBD1 (5 bases). V was clipped by 5 bases and J by 9 bases, with 14 bases between them. Germline assignment: CDR1 SGHAT and CDR2 FQNNGV. The CDR3 has 13 amino acids. The CDR3 reads CASSQGVWSEQFF. As DNA, the CDR3 is TGTGCCAGCAGCCAAGGGGTTTGGAGTGAGCAGTTCTTC.

This clone was recorded once. This chain links TRBV9 with TRBJ2-1; 9 bases line up with TRBD2. J lost 1 base, V lost 2 bases, and 7 bases had no gene match. CDR3 size: 17 residues. Germline CDR1 and CDR2: SGDLS and YYNGEE. The CDR3 spells CASSVGLAEQSYNEQFF. The DNA for the CDR3 is TGTGCCAGCAGCGTGGGACTAGCCGAGCAGTCCTACAATGAGCAGTTCTTC. Based on the CDR3 plus reference TRBV9 and TRBJ2-1, the full variable domain is DSGVTQTPKHLITATGQRVTLRCSPRSGDLSVYWYQQSLDQGLQFLIQYYNGEERAKGNILERFSAQQFPDLHSELNLSSLELGDSALYFCASSVGLAEQSYNEQFFGPGTRLTVL.

This clone was detected a few times. The chain carries TRBV15 and TRBJ2-2, with 8 positions matching TRBD2. The J segment lost 1 base and the V segment lost 0 bases, leaving 4 bases of the junction unmatched. Germline V gives CDR1 LNHNV, CDR2 YYDKDF (reference sequence). CDR3 length: 17 residues. Here the CDR3 DNA reads TGTGCCACCAGCAGAGATTTCAGCGGGGGGAACACCGGGGAGCTGTTTTTT. Translation gives CATSRDFSGGNTGELFF. Full variable domain (rest looked up from reference TRBV15 and TRBJ2-2): DAMVIQNPRYQVTQFGKPVTLSCSQTLNHNVMYWYQQKSSQAPKLLFHYYDKDFNNEADTPDNFQSRRPNTSFCFLDIRSPGLGDTAMYLCATSRDFSGGNTGELFFGEGSRLTVL.

The rearrangement joins TRBV5-1 to TRBJ2-3; D gene unclear. CDR1 and CDR2 from the germline V gene are SGHRS and YFSETQ. The CDR3 contains 14 residues. Between the trimmed V and J ends, which lost 0 bases and 2 bases, there was a span of 7 bases. CDR3 in amino acids: CASSLEQITDTQYF. As DNA, the CDR3 is TGCGCCAGCAGCTTGGAACAGATCACAGATACGCAGTATTTT.

This clone was recorded once. This chain uses TRBV7-6 with TRBJ2-2, with 11 bases identical to TRBD2. The CDR3 has 17 amino acids. Germline V CDR1 and CDR2: SGHVS, FNYEAQ. The ends lost 4 bases at V and 1 base at J; junction bases unmatched: 5. The CDR3 DNA sequence: TGTGCCAGCAGCTCGGTCGGGACTAGCGGGAACACCGGGGAGCTGTTTTTT. Translating it yields CASSSVGTSGNTGELFF.

The chain recombines TRBV7-9 with TRBJ2-7, with TRBD1 identical over 7 bases. Germline V gene data show CDR1 as SEHNR and CDR2 as FQNEAQ (reference sequence). The CDR3 length is 14 residues. V was pared by 5 bases and J by 3 bases, with 7 bases of the junction left unmatched. The CDR3 DNA is TGTGCCAGCAGCCTTGGACAGGAACACTACGAGCAGTACGTC. Amino acid sequence: CASSLGQEHYEQYV.

The rearrangement uses TRBV5-1 and TRBJ2-5; 7 positions match TRBD2. J was trimmed by 5 bases and V by 0 bases; bases with no gene match: 4. This CDR3 has 14 residues. Per germline, CDR1 SGHRS and CDR2 YFSETQ. Here the CDR3 DNA reads TGCGCCAGCAGCTTGGCCAAACTAGCGGAGACCCAGTACTTC. Encoded protein: CASSLAKLAETQYF. The full variable domain, its missing parts supplied by reference TRBV5-1 and TRBJ2-5, is KAGVTQTPRYLIKTRGQQVTLSCSPISGHRSVSWYQQTPGQGLQFLFEYFSETQRNKGNFPGRFSGRQFSNSRSEMNVSTLELGDSALYLCASSLAKLAETQYFGPGTRLLVL.

The J gene is TRBJ2-2, the V gene TRBV5-1, with 11 bases that match TRBD2. The CDR3 is made up of 16 amino acids. J was trimmed by 1 base and V by 1 base; bases with no gene match: 0. CDR1 and CDR2 from the germline V gene are SGHRS and YFSETQ. The CDR3 region is CASSLTSGRNTGELFF. DNA of the CDR3: TGCGCCAGCAGCTTGACTAGCGGGAGGAACACCGGGGAGCTGTTTTTT.

The J gene is TRBJ2-1, the V gene TRBV7-9; D may be TRBD1 (5 bases). Looked up from germline, CDR1 is SEHNR and CDR2 is FQNEAQ (reference sequence). The CDR3 has 14 residues. The germline V and J ends were trimmed by 2 bases and 6 bases, with 11 bases remaining between them. The CDR3 region has the DNA TGTGCCAGCAGCTTATCTTTAGGGGCCAATGAGCAGTTCTTC. The encoded protein is CASSLSLGANEQFF.

The gene calls are TRBV11-2 and TRBJ2-1; 7 bases are shared with TRBD2. The trim removed 5 bases at V and 0 bases at J, leaving 4 bases unmatched. Germline-derived CDR1 and CDR2 are SGHAT and FQNNGV. CDR3 size: 15 residues. DNA of the CDR3: TGTGCCAGCAGCCGAGCGGGGAGCTCCTACAATGAGCAGTTCTTC. Translated, it gives CASSRAGSSYNEQFF.

The chain joins TRBV19 to TRBJ2-1; 15 bases match TRBD2. The CDR3 runs to 16 residues. The junction had 10 bases not matched to a gene; V was cut back by 8 bases and J by 8 bases. Germline loops: CDR1 LNHDA, CDR2 SQIVND (reference sequence). CDR3 bases: TGTGCCAGTGGGTCGGGACTAGCGGGAGGTGGGGATGAGCAGTTCTTC. As protein: CASGSGLAGGGDEQFF.

V and J are TRBV28 and TRBJ2-1, with no clear D. CDR1 is MDHEN, CDR2 SYDVKM, per germline. The CDR3 has 14 residues. Trimming took 4 bases from V and 6 from J, leaving 13 bases between them. DNA for the CDR3: TGTGCCAGCAGTTCATGGGTTCGGTCCAATGAGCAGTTCTTC. Translation: CASSSWVRSNEQFF.

This clone was detected only once. The chain carries TRBV5-6 and TRBJ2-2; no clear D. The CDR3 spans 15 residues. Trimming took 1 base from V and 3 from J, leaving 10 bases between them. Germline V gene sequence: CDR1 SGHDT, CDR2 YYEEEE. CDR3 sequence reads: CASSLRRWYTGELFF. CDR3 bases: TGTGCCAGCAGCTTGCGCCGGTGGTACACCGGGGAGCTGTTTTTT.